A single TCR beta chain is shown here with its context. Its antigen is unidentified. The sample originates from a study of T cells after yellow fever vaccination. Overall study: Researchers used SMART-Seq v4 Ultra Low Input to prepare fractions that had low cell numbers. Study conclusions and caveats: Highly abundant clonotypes carried over from the bulk population could end up in FACS-sorted repertoires as contaminants.

The CDR3 covers 14 residues. V gave up 5 bases and J gave up 4 bases; unmatched junction bases: 6. Germline-derived CDR1 and CDR2 are SEHNR and FQNEAQ (reference sequence). In making TCR cDNA, 5'RACE template switching added a universal primer site and UMIs to it. TCRdb independently ran MiXCR on the 5' RACE reads; one entry per CDR3 protein. The sample yields under 600,000 distinct CDR3 sequences, roughly 22% seen once. The chain uses TRBV7-9 and TRBJ2-7; TRBD1 matches at 9 bases. The sequenced sample was PBMCs, obtained less than 25 days after the first yellow fever vaccination. This clonotype was obtained from a man younger than 35 who received the YFV17D yellow fever vaccine. The DNA of the CDR3 is TGTGCCAGCAGCGTAACAGGGGGCCGGTACGAGCAGTACTTC. This translates into CASSVTGGRYEQYF. Together with reference TRBV7-9 and TRBJ2-7, the CDR3 gives the full variable domain: DTGVSQNPRHKITKRGQNVTFRCDPISEHNRLYWYRQTLGQGPEFLTYFQNEAQLEKSRLLSDRFSAERPKGSFSTLEIQRTEQGDSAMYLCASSVTGGRYEQYFGPGTRLTVT.